This T cell receptor beta chain is drawn from a study of blood T cell repertoires in COVID-19. Only in-frame clones appear in the TCRdb table, and some are missing; sequencing was by immunoSEQ multiplex PCR. The sample records roughly 290,000 clones, approximately 83% being singletons. V was clipped by 6 bases and J by 1 base, with 13 bases between them. Germline values: CDR1 SGHTA, CDR2 FQGNSA. This CDR3 is 15 amino acids long. This rearrangement joins TRBV7-2 to TRBJ1-5; possible D gene TRBD1, 6 bases. This clonotype originated in a woman aged 25 to 45 who had recovered from COVID-19. Sequencing was performed on PBMCs or T cells enriched from blood (not recorded which). The CDR3 DNA reads TGTGCCAGCAGTTTCACCCAGGGGAGCAATCAGCCCCAGCATTTT. Translation gives CASSFTQGSNQPQHF. The variable domain in full, completed from reference TRBV7-2 and TRBJ1-5, reads GAGVSQSPSNKVTEKGKDVELRCDPISGHTALYWYRQSLGQGLEFLIYFQGNSAPDKSGLPSDRFSAERTGGSVSTLTIQRTQQEDSAVYLCASSFTQGSNQPQHFGDGTRLSIL.